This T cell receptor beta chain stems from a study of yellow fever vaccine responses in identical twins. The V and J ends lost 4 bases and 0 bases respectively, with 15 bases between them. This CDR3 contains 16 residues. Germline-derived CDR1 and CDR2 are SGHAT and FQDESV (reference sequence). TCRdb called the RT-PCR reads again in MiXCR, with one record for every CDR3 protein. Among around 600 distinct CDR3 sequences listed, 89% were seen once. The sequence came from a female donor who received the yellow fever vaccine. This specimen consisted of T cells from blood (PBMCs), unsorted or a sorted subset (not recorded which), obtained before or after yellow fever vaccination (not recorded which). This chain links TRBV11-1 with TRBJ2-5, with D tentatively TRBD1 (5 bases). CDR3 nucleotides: TGTGCCAGCAGCTCCCCTAGGGGCCAAAACCAAGAGACCCAGTACTTC. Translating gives CASSSPRGQNQETQYF.